This is a list of T cell receptor beta chains from one sample in a study of cytomegalovirus exposure and HLA in healthy donors. Profiling relied on immunoSEQ multiplex PCR, and the TCRdb table lists in-frame clones only, not all of them. The sample lists under 140,000 clones; around 88% were seen once. Sequencing was carried out using PBMCs. The source of these receptors is a middle-aged man in good health and CMV-seronegative. CDR3s include the opening cysteine and the closing phenylalanine or tryptophan. The D gene is left open where the match is weak. Some rows mark clone size as missing; the rest say once, few, many or name a class of expanded clone.

abundance: NA; d_gene: TRBD1; v_gene: TRBV5-1; j_gene: TRBJ2-7; CDR3aa: CASTRDSYEQYF; CDR3nt: TGCGCCAGCACCCGGGACAGCTACGAGCAGTACTTC
abundance: NA; d_gene: TRBD1; v_gene: TRBV19; j_gene: TRBJ2-3; CDR3aa: CASSRGQGVTDTQYF; CDR3nt: TGTGCCAGTAGTAGAGGACAGGGCGTCACAGATACGCAGTATTTT
abundance: NA; d_gene: NA; v_gene: TRBV6-1; j_gene: TRBJ2-7; CDR3aa: CASSEAPQTYEQYF; CDR3nt: TGTGCCAGCAGTGAAGCGCCACAGACCTACGAGCAGTACTTC
abundance: NA; d_gene: TRBD2; v_gene: TRBV4-1; j_gene: TRBJ2-7; CDR3aa: CASSQADLGLASDEQYF; CDR3nt: TGCGCCAGCAGCCAAGCCGACCTGGGACTAGCGTCCGACGAGCAGTACTTC
abundance: NA; d_gene: TRBD2; v_gene: TRBV9; j_gene: TRBJ2-1; CDR3aa: CASSVAGGIYNEQFF; CDR3nt: TGTGCCAGCAGCGTGGCGGGGGGAATCTACAATGAGCAGTTCTTC
abundance: few; d_gene: NA; v_gene: TRBV5-1; j_gene: TRBJ1-1; CDR3aa: CASSPQGPTEAFF; CDR3nt: TGCGCCAGCAGCCCACAGGGCCCCACTGAAGCTTTCTTT
abundance: NA; d_gene: TRBD1; v_gene: TRBV5-1; j_gene: TRBJ1-2; CDR3aa: CASSAGTGGAIHGYTF; CDR3nt: TGCGCCAGCAGCGCGGGTACAGGGGGCGCGATTCATGGCTACACCTTC
abundance: NA; d_gene: NA; v_gene: TRBV29-1; j_gene: TRBJ2-5; CDR3aa: CSVDAGIGETQYF; CDR3nt: TGCAGCGTTGACGCGGGGATAGGGGAGACCCAGTACTTC
abundance: NA; d_gene: NA; v_gene: TRBV5-1; j_gene: TRBJ1-6; CDR3aa: CASTVTMDSPLHF; CDR3nt: TGCGCCAGCACGGTCACGATGGATTCACCCCTCCACTTT
abundance: once; d_gene: TRBD2; v_gene: TRBV5-4; j_gene: TRBJ2-5; CDR3aa: CASSRRGGETQYF; CDR3nt: TGTGCCAGCAGCCGCCGCGGGGGGGAGACCCAGTACTTC
abundance: NA; d_gene: NA; v_gene: TRBV18; j_gene: TRBJ1-3; CDR3aa: CASSPPGSGNTIYF; CDR3nt: TGTGCCAGCTCACCTCCAGGGTCTGGAAACACCATATATTTT
abundance: NA; d_gene: NA; v_gene: TRBV5-1; j_gene: TRBJ2-7; CDR3aa: CASSWGVSSYEQYF; CDR3nt: TGCGCCAGCAGCTGGGGGGTGAGCTCCTACGAGCAGTACTTC
abundance: NA; d_gene: NA; v_gene: TRBV29-1; j_gene: TRBJ1-1; CDR3aa: CSVRGARTEAFF; CDR3nt: TGCAGCGTTCGGGGGGCGCGGACTGAAGCTTTCTTT
abundance: few; d_gene: TRBD1; v_gene: TRBV5-1; j_gene: TRBJ1-1; CDR3aa: CASSLAGQGWTEAFF; CDR3nt: TGCGCCAGCAGCTTGGCTGGACAGGGGTGGACTGAAGCTTTCTTT